This note documents a single TCR beta chain sequence. The data were taken from a study of blood T cell repertoires in COVID-19. This CDR3 region has 16 residues. Per germline, CDR1 MGHRA and CDR2 YSYEKL. Trimming shortened V by 4 bases and J by 1 base, and 15 bases separated the two germline ends. Sequencing used immunoSEQ multiplex PCR; TCRdb keeps in-frame clones, though not all of them. The sample records 100,000 to 150,000 clones, about 80% being singletons. The chain has TRBV4-1 and TRBJ2-3; weak D call: TRBD1 (6 bases). Sequenced material: peripheral blood. This receptor was identified in a woman aged 45-60 years with acute or convalescent COVID-19. The CDR3 DNA sequence: TGCGCCAGCAGCCCTCACGACAGGTCCGGCACAGATACGCAGTATTTT. It yields the protein CASSPHDRSGTDTQYF.